The 11 T cell receptor beta chains given below trace back to one sample, sequenced in a study of shared clonotypes between healthy human individuals. Libraries were prepared by immunoSEQ multiplex PCR; TCRdb keeps only in-frame clonotypes and omits some of them. The sample records approximately 1.5 million clones, 98% to 99% being singletons. The sequencing sample was made of naive CD4+ T cells sorted from blood. Noted subset: CD45RA+ positively selected. The receptor source for this set is a young man in good health.

The chain couples TRBV10-3 to TRBJ2-7; D ambiguous. Germline CDR1 and CDR2: ENHRY and SYGVKD. V dropped 8 bases and J dropped 4 bases, with 12 bases sitting between them. This CDR3 spans 12 amino acids. CDR3: CAIAPDLYEQYF. The CDR3 coding sequence is TGTGCCATCGCCCCAGACCTTTACGAGCAGTACTTC.

J is TRBJ2-7 and V is TRBV9; 9 bases are shared with TRBD2. Losses at the gene ends were 4 bases for V and 2 bases for J; bases not matched to a gene: 4. CDR3 length: 14 amino acids. Germline V lookup: CDR1 SGDLS, CDR2 YYNGEE. The CDR3 DNA reads as TGTGCCAGCAGCCCGAGCGGGGGGCCCTACGAGCAGTACTTC. This codes for CASSPSGGPYEQYF.

The gene calls are TRBV2 and TRBJ1-4; 7 bases fit TRBD1. V gave up 8 bases and J gave up 0 bases; unmatched junction bases: 6. The length of the CDR3 is 15 residues. Germline V lookup: CDR1 SNHLY, CDR2 FYNNEI. The CDR3 nucleotides read TGTGCCAGCTCTCCCGACAGGGCAACTAATGAAAAACTGTTTTTT. Translated, it gives CASSPDRATNEKLFF.

The gene calls are TRBV5-1 and TRBJ2-2, with TRBD1 matching 10 bases. CDR1 SGHRS and CDR2 YFSETQ come from the germline V gene. This CDR3 is 16 amino acids long. V trimming: 6 bases; J trimming: 6 bases; junction bases outside the gene matches: 11. The DNA for the CDR3 is TGCGCCAGCAAACCCCGTACGACAGGGGGCTCCGGGGAGCTGTTTTTT. Translating it yields CASKPRTTGGSGELFF.

The V call is TRBV7-9, the J call TRBJ2-5; D may match TRBD1 or TRBD2 (6 bases each). This CDR3 has 14 residues. V gave up 1 base and J gave up 5 bases, with 11 bases separating them. Germline V gene lookup returns CDR1 SEHNR and CDR2 FQNEAQ (reference sequence). This CDR3 is CASSLGRGGETQYF. The DNA of the CDR3 is TGTGCCAGCAGCTTAGGGAGAGGGGGGGAGACCCAGTACTTC.

The chain is built from TRBV27 and TRBJ2-2, with TRBD2 as a possible D gene (6 bases). Germline CDR1 and CDR2: MNHEY and SMNVEV (reference sequence). This CDR3 contains 15 residues. V lost 2 bases and J 4 bases, leaving 11 bases between the germline ends. CDR3 protein: CASSLGTVRTGELFF. The CDR3 coding sequence is TGTGCCAGCAGTTTAGGGACTGTACGCACCGGGGAGCTGTTTTTT.

The chain combines TRBV7-2 with TRBJ2-1; D call uncertain. Trimming removed 3 bases at V and 1 base at J, with 7 bases between. CDR3 length equals 14 residues. Per germline, CDR1 SGHTA and CDR2 FQGNSA. In DNA, the CDR3 is TGTGCCAGCAGCTTCGCTTCGTCCTACAATGAGCAGTTCTTC. This translates into CASSFASSYNEQFF.

This sequence joins TRBV7-6 and TRBJ1-3, with D tentatively TRBD1 (6 bases). The length of the CDR3 is 16 residues. V was pared by 5 bases and J by 0 bases, with 14 bases between. Germline V gives CDR1 SGHVS, CDR2 FNYEAQ. The CDR3 region is CASSETQGFSGNTIYF. CDR3 nucleotides: TGTGCCAGCAGCGAAACCCAGGGGTTCTCTGGAAACACCATATATTTT.

The chain combines TRBV18 with TRBJ2-5; 7 bases are shared with TRBD2. Losses at the gene ends were 3 bases for V and 5 bases for J; bases not matched to a gene: 12. Germline V gene sequence: CDR1 KGHSH, CDR2 LQKENI. This CDR3 spans 16 amino acids. The CDR3 DNA sequence: TGTGCCAGCTCACCGTCGATCCAGGGTAGCGGGGAGACCCAGTACTTC. Its translation: CASSPSIQGSGETQYF.

V gene TRBV29-1 combines with J gene TRBJ2-3; D is perhaps TRBD2 (7 bases). The CDR3 length is 13 residues. From germline, CDR1 is SQVTM and CDR2 ANQGSEA. Trimming removed 7 bases from V and 2 bases from J, with 13 bases in between. CDR3 region: CSAVGGDTDTQYF. Here the CDR3 DNA reads TGCAGCGCCGTAGGGGGGGACACAGATACGCAGTATTTT.

The CDR3 coding sequence is TGTGCCAGCAGCGCCAGGGGCGACTCCTACAATGAGCAGTTCTTC. Its translation: CASSARGDSYNEQFF. J is TRBJ2-1 and V is TRBV11-2, with a tentative D call TRBD1 (6 bases). Germline V lookup: CDR1 SGHAT, CDR2 FQNNGV. The CDR3 loop spans 15 amino acids. V shed 5 bases and J shed 0 bases, with 11 bases lying between them.